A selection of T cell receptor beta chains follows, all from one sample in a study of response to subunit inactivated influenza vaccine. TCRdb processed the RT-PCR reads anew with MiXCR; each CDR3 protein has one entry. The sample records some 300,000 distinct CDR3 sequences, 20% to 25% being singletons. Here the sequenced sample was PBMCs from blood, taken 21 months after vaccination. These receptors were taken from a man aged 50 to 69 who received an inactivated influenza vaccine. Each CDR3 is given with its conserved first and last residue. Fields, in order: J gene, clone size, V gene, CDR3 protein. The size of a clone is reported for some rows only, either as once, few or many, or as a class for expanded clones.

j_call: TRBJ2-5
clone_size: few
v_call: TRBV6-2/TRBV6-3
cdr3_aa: CASTGLAGKKTQYF

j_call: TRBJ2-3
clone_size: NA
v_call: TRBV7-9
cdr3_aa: CASSLLAATDTQYF

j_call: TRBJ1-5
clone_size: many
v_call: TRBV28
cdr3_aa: CAIRGLSNQPQHF

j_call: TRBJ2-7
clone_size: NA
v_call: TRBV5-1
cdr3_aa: CASSLGRGEQYF

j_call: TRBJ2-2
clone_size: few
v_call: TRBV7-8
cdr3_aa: CASSEWREEGTGELFF

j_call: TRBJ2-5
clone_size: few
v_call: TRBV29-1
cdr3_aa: CSVYGGDLQETQYF

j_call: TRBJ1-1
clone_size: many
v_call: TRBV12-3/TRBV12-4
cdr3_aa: CASSLGQPSNTEAFF

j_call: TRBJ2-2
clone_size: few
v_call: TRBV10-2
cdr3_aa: CASRNSATGELFF

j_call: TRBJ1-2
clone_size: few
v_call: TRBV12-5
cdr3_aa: CASGLWTDQIYGYTF

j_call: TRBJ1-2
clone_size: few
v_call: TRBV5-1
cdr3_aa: CASSELTGNYGYTF

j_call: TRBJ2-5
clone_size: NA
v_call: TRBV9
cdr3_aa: CASSVDSYQETQYF

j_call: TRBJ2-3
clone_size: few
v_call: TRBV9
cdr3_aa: CASSVDQGKTQYF

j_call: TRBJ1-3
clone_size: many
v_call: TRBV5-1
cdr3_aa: CASSLDQGGLSGNTIYF

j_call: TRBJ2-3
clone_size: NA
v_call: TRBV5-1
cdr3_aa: CASSSEGYPTDTQYF

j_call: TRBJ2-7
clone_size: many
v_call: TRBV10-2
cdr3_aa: CASSITGGRDEQYF

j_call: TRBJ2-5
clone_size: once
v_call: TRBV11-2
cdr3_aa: CASSLETGEQETQYF

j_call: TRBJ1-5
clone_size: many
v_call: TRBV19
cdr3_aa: CASSTTGGGNQPQHF

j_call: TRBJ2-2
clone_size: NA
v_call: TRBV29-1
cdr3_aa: CSVAGVGELFF

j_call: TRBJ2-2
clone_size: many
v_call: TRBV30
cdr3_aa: CAWSVPENTGELFF

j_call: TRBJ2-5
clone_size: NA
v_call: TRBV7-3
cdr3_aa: CASSLQVKETQYF

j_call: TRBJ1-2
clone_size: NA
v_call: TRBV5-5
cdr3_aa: CASSYRGEGRVTF

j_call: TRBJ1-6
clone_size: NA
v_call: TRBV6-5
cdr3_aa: CASSYDHTGYNSALHF

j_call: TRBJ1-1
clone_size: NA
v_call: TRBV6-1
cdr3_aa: CASSISGTGFEAFF

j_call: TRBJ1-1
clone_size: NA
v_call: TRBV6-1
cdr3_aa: CASRGQGLGEAFF

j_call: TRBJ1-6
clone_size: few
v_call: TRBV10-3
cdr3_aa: CAISESGRQNSPLHF

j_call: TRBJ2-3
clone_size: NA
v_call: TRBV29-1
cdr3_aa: CSVDSRGFTDTQYF

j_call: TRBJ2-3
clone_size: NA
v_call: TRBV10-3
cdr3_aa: CAISEAMWGGTDTQYF

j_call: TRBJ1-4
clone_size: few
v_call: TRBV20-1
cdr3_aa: CSAREPGQTNEKLFF

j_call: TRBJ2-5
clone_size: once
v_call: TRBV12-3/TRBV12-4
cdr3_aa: CASRRTSGTRTQYF

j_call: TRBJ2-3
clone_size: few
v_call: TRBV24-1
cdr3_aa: CATSDRWTGTDTQYF

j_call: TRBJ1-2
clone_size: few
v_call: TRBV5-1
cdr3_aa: CASSAGQTTNYGYTF

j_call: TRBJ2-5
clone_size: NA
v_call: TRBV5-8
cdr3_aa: CASSPGPRKETQYF

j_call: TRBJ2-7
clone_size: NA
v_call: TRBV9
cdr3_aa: CASSPTGSFSYEQYF

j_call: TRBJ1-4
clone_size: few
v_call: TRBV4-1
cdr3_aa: CASSRRDRSATNEKLFF

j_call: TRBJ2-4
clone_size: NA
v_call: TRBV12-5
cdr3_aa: CAKLLAKNIQYF

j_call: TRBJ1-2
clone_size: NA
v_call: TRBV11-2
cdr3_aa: CASSLGQGTTGGHTF

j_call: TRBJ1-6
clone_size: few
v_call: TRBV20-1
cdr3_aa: CSARVGGQGGNSPLHF

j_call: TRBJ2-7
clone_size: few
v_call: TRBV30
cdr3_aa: CAWSLGTPYEQYF

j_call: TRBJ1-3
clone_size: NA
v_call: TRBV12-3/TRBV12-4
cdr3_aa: CATRLGIGNTIYF

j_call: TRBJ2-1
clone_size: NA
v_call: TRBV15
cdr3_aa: CATSRDRRVRSYNEQFF

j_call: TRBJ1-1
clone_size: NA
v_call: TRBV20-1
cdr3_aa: CSARDPPLMPTEAFF

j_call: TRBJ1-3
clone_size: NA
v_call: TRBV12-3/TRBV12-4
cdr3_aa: CASSPGQNSGNTIYF

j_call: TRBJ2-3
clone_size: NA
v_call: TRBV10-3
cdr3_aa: CAIRSSGGAGDTQYF

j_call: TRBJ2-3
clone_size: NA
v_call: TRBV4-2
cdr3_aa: CASRVSGGAGDTQYF

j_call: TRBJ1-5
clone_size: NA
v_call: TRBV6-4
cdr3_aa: CASSRLAGTWLEDSNQPQHF

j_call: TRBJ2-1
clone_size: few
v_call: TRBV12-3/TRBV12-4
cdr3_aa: CASSFPGTENYNEQFF

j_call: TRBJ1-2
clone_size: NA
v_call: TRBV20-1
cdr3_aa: CSARGTDLRGYTF

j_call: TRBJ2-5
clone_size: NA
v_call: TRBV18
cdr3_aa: CASSRRTDQETQYF

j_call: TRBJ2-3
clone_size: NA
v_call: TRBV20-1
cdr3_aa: CSARDAGSTDTQYF

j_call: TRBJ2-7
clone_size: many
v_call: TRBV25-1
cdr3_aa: CASRSGGSYEQYF

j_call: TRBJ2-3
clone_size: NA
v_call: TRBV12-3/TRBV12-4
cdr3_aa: CASSLSGATDTQYF

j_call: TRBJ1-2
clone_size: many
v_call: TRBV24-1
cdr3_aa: CATSPGKYYGYTF

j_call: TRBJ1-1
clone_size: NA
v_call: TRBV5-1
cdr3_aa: CASSLTAGTEAFF